The source of this T cell receptor beta chain is a study of blood T cells in healthy people across ages. Study-wide background: Template-switching capture recovered about one barcoded beta molecule per two T cells.

Germline CDR1 and CDR2: LGHNA and YNFKEQ. Trimming removed 3 bases from V and 4 bases from J; junction bases left unmatched: 16. The CDR3 runs 19 residues. Primers used in a second PCR of roughly 6 to 11 cycles were a sample-barcoded 5' primer and a J-beta primer mix. TCRdb analysed the 5' RACE reads with MiXCR anew, one entry per CDR3 protein. The sample holds 780,000 or so distinct CDR3 sequences; more than 50% are singletons and the top ten take around a quarter. The chain employs TRBV4-2 and TRBJ1-2, with TRBD1 matching 11 bases. The receptor was derived from a man aged 40-49 years in good health. What was sequenced was blood. This CDR3 reads CASSQRGMDRGPHSYGYTF. The CDR3 DNA follows: TGTGCCAGCAGCCAGAGGGGAATGGACAGGGGGCCCCATTCCTATGGCTACACCTTC.